This TCR beta chain was recovered during a study of shared clonotypes between healthy human individuals. On the study more broadly: A couple of women and a few men aged 18 to 49 made up the donors.

Measured with immunoSEQ multiplex PCR; TCRdb has only the in-frame clones, and not every one. The repertoire holds about half a million clones, with 60% to 80% as singletons. The clonotype originates from a woman between 40 and 50 years old in good health. Some clones in this sample may be carry-over from other donors' samples. Input material: PBMCs.

CDR3 DNA sequence: TGTGCCAGCAAGCTTTTCGGGAGCGCTGGGGCCAACGTCCTGACTTTC. It is translated as CASKLFGSAGANVLTF. The V and J genes are TRBV28 and TRBJ2-6, with D tentatively TRBD2 (6 bases). CDR1 is MDHEN and CDR2 is SYDVKM in the germline V gene. The CDR3 runs to 16 residues. Trimming took 7 bases from V and 2 from J, leaving 15 bases between them.